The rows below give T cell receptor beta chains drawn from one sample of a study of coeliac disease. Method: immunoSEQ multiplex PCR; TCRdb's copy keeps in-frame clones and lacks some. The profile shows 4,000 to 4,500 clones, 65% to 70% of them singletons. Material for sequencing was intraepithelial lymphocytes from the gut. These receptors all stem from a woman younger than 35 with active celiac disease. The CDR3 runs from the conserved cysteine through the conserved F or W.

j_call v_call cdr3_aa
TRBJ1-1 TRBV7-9 CASSATGGFAFF
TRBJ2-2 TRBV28 CASRTGGGVGELFF
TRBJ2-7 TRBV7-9 CASSPNVYEQYF
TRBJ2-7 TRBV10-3 CATLKAGSYEQYF
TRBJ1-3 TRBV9 CASSPYPDSSGNTIYF
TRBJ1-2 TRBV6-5 CASSTGTGHFGYTF
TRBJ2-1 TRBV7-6 CASSPTGREQFF
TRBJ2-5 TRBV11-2 CATENYGLAEETQYF
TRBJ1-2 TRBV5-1 CASRAQRGYTF
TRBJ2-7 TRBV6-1 CASSEPGQGRYEQYF
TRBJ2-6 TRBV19 CASSGRQGRVTGANVLTF
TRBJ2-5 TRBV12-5 CASGLSGGSVVETQYF
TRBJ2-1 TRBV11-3 CASSLVPLNEQFF
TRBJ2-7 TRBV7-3 CASSLSGGAGEQYF
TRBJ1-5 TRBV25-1 CASSGGQGINQPQHF
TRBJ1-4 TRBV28 CASSGRQGATSWDEKLFF
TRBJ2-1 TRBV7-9 CASSLVSGSNEQFF
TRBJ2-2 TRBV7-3 CASRGGSNTGELFF
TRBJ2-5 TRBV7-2 CASSRDRYQETQYF
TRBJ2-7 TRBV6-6 CASSGRLAGIYEQYF
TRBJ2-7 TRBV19 CASAAGSYEQYF
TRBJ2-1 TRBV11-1 CASSTVRGAGLYNEQFF
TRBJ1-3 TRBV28 CASRRQGSGNTIYF
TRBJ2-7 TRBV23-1 CASSSRTGCEQYF
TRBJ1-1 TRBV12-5 CASGFRLEGEAFF
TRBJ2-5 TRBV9 CASSVSSGNQETQYF
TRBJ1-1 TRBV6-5 CASSYSQGNTEAFF
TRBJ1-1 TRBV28 CASSPPRFEAFF
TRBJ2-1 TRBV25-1 CASSEGWAGQQFF